This entry concerns a single TCR beta chain. This specimen belongs to a study of T cells in localized non-small cell lung cancer. The germline V gene has CDR1 SGHAT and CDR2 FQNNGV. This CDR3 is 12 amino acids long. Trimming pared 6 bases from V and 7 bases from J, leaving 13 bases between. The method was immunoSEQ multiplex PCR; TCRdb's version includes in-frame clones alone and lacks a portion of them. The sample records 5,400 or so clones, around 85% being singletons. This TCR came from a woman aged 35 to 70 with stage II lung adenocarcinoma. The source material was PBMCs, sampled before any cancer treatment. The V and J genes are TRBV11-2 and TRBJ2-7; D is uncertain. The CDR3 DNA sequence: TGTGCCAGCAGAGGAACCCAGCTAGAGCAGTACTTC. Protein: CASRGTQLEQYF.